Listed below are T cell receptor beta chains from one sample, sequenced in a study of OX40 agonist ivuxolimab in advanced cancers. This table comes from immunoSEQ multiplex PCR, and its TCRdb copy is limited to in-frame clones, with some not included. The table records 60,000 or so clones, around 90% of them present only once. Source: CD4+ or CD8+ T cells sorted from blood, taken in a trial of the OX40 agonist ivuxolimab. The receptors come from an adult with an advanced solid tumor such as melanoma, head and neck, liver or kidney cancer. Both conserved end residues are part of each CDR3. D genes are given only for firm matches. Not every row has a clone size; where given, it reads once, few, many or a size class.

j_gene: TRBJ2-7
d_gene: -
v_gene: TRBV18
abundance: -
CDR3aa: CASSPPSREAYEQYF
CDR3nt: TGTGCCAGCTCACCACCGAGCAGGGAGGCCTACGAGCAGTACTTC

j_gene: TRBJ2-1
d_gene: TRBD1
v_gene: TRBV5-1
abundance: -
CDR3aa: CASSDGTEGPNEQFF
CDR3nt: TGCGCCAGCAGCGACGGGACAGAGGGACCAAATGAGCAGTTCTTC

j_gene: TRBJ1-5
d_gene: TRBD1
v_gene: TRBV28
abundance: -
CDR3aa: CASIRRLTGGYQPQHF
CDR3nt: TGTGCCAGCATAAGACGATTGACAGGGGGCTATCAGCCCCAGCATTTT

j_gene: TRBJ2-3
d_gene: -
v_gene: TRBV19
abundance: -
CDR3aa: CASSMEDTQYF
CDR3nt: TGTGCCAGTAGTATGGAAGATACGCAGTATTTT

j_gene: TRBJ2-7
d_gene: -
v_gene: TRBV2
abundance: -
CDR3aa: CASTGVEQYF
CDR3nt: TGTGCCAGCACGGGAGTGGAGCAGTACTTC

j_gene: TRBJ2-2
d_gene: -
v_gene: TRBV29-1
abundance: -
CDR3aa: CSVDSVGELFF
CDR3nt: TGCAGCGTTGACAGCGTAGGGGAGCTGTTTTTT

j_gene: TRBJ1-1
d_gene: -
v_gene: TRBV2
abundance: medium-sized
CDR3aa: CASKGEGLMNTEAFF
CDR3nt: TGTGCCAGCAAAGGAGAAGGACTAATGAACACTGAAGCTTTCTTT

j_gene: TRBJ1-2
d_gene: TRBD1
v_gene: TRBV5-1
abundance: few
CDR3aa: CASSSYTGGAGYTF
CDR3nt: TGCGCCAGCAGCAGTTACACAGGGGGCGCGGGCTACACCTTC

j_gene: TRBJ1-2
d_gene: TRBD1
v_gene: TRBV7-3
abundance: -
CDR3aa: CASSPAGQGYGYTF
CDR3nt: TGTGCCAGCAGCCCCGCGGGACAGGGCTATGGCTACACCTTC

j_gene: TRBJ1-5
d_gene: -
v_gene: TRBV7-2
abundance: -
CDR3aa: CASSLGAGTQPQHF
CDR3nt: TGTGCCAGCAGCTTAGGAGCAGGGACACAGCCCCAGCATTTT

j_gene: TRBJ2-7
d_gene: TRBD2
v_gene: TRBV9
abundance: once
CDR3aa: CASSAKRAGRADEQYF
CDR3nt: TGTGCCAGCAGCGCCAAGAGAGCAGGGAGGGCGGACGAGCAGTACTTC

j_gene: TRBJ2-1
d_gene: TRBD2
v_gene: TRBV5-1
abundance: -
CDR3aa: CASSGSGTSGYNEQFF
CDR3nt: TGCGCCAGCAGCGGATCGGGGACTAGCGGCTACAATGAGCAGTTCTTC

j_gene: TRBJ2-7
d_gene: -
v_gene: TRBV6-5
abundance: -
CDR3aa: CASSYATTYEQYF
CDR3nt: TGTGCCAGCAGTTACGCGACTACCTACGAGCAGTACTTC

j_gene: TRBJ2-2
d_gene: -
v_gene: TRBV5-1
abundance: -
CDR3aa: CASSLDRTGELFF
CDR3nt: TGCGCCAGCAGCTTGGATAGGACCGGGGAGCTGTTTTTT

j_gene: TRBJ2-2
d_gene: -
v_gene: TRBV7-2
abundance: -
CDR3aa: CASSPGVWAAGELFF
CDR3nt: TGTGCCAGCAGCCCCGGGGTGTGGGCGGCCGGGGAGCTGTTTTTT